This TCR beta chain came from a study of identical twins. Findings and limits, study-wide: Conclusions rested on cross-sectional statistics rather than following the same donors.

This CDR3 has 16 amino acids. Trimming shortened V by 0 bases and J by 4 bases, and 15 bases separated the two germline ends. Germline V CDR1 and CDR2: ENHRY, SYGVKD. Template switching introduced a universal primer site, and the cDNA bore unique molecular identifiers. TCRdb re-called the 5' RACE reads through MiXCR, storing one row per CDR3 protein. The sample contains around 1.7 million distinct CDR3 sequences, about 32% of which appear only once. This clonotype has just a few counts. What it binds is unknown. Sequences were obtained from cord blood. The rearrangement uses TRBV10-3 and TRBJ1-1; no clear D gene. This sequence originates from a newborn girl in good health. The DNA of the CDR3 is TGTGCCATCAGTGAGTCGATTGTGGCAGGTTCCACTGAAGCTTTCTTT. Protein sequence: CAISESIVAGSTEAFF.